The 15 T cell receptor beta chains presented below share a single source sample, sequenced in a study of shared clonotypes between healthy human individuals. The assay was immunoSEQ multiplex PCR, and TCRdb's table has in-frame clones only and misses some. The repertoire holds 2 million to 3 million clones, with under 95% as singletons. Material: naive CD4+ T cells from PBMCs. Subset reported: CD45RA+ positively selected. Receptors were obtained from a young man in good health. Some clones in this sample may be carry-over from other donors' samples.

The chain uses TRBV4-2 and TRBJ2-2; D might be TRBD1 or TRBD2, each matching 5 bases. V shed 1 base and J shed 1 base, with 13 bases lying between them. Germline V CDR1 and CDR2: LGHNA, YNFKEQ. The CDR3 consists of 17 residues. CDR3 bases: TGTGCCAGCAGCCAAGGCCCACGTGGGGGGAACACCGGGGAGCTGTTTTTT. Its protein product is CASSQGPRGGNTGELFF.

About this clone: Other DNA variants within this sample encode the same CDR3. The CDR3 region is CASSPLQDYEQYF. DNA for the CDR3: TGTGCCAGCTCACCGTTGCAGGACTACGAGCAGTACTTC. The chain couples TRBV18 to TRBJ2-7; unclear D gene. The V end lost 3 bases, the J end lost 3 bases, and 9 bases lay between the germline ends. Germline CDR1 is KGHSH and CDR2 is LQKENI. CDR3 length: 13 residues. Supplemented by reference TRBV18 and TRBJ2-7, the full variable domain reads NAGVMQNPRHLVRRRGQEARLRCSPMKGHSHVYWYRQLPEEGLKFMVYLQKENIIDESGMPKERFSAEFPKEGPSILRIQQVVRGDSAAYFCASSPLQDYEQYFGPGTRLTVT.

The V gene is TRBV28, the J gene TRBJ2-4, with TRBD2 matching over 10 bases. This CDR3 is 15 amino acids long. The ends lost 6 bases at V and 2 bases at J; junction bases unmatched: 4. The V gene's germline CDR1 is MDHEN and CDR2 SYDVKM. The CDR3 is CASSASGSSKNIQYF. The CDR3 DNA sequence: TGTGCCAGCAGCGCTAGCGGGAGTTCCAAAAACATTCAGTACTTC.

This sequence joins TRBV19 and TRBJ1-1; unclear D gene. V shed 3 bases and J shed 3 bases, with 8 bases lying between them. CDR3 length: 13 amino acids. Per germline, CDR1 LNHDA and CDR2 SQIVND (reference sequence). The CDR3 DNA reads as TGTGCCAGTAGTATGACGACACACACTGAAGCTTTCTTT. Translating gives CASSMTTHTEAFF. Full variable domain (missing parts from reference TRBV19 and TRBJ1-1): DGGITQSPKYLFRKEGQNVTLSCEQNLNHDAMYWYRQDPGQGLRLIYYSQIVNDFQKGDIAEGYSVSREKKESFPLTVTSAQKNPTAFYLCASSMTTHTEAFFGQGTRLTVV.

The chain couples TRBV5-4 to TRBJ2-7; 14 bases fit TRBD2. The V gene end was trimmed by 4 bases and the J gene end by 6 bases; junction bases not matched to a gene: 9. The CDR3 runs to 16 residues. Germline-derived CDR1 and CDR2 are SGHNT and YYREEE (reference sequence). As DNA, the CDR3 is TGTGCCAGCAGCGAAAGACTAGCGGGAGGGCCTGGCGAGCAGTACTTC. This sequence encodes CASSERLAGGPGEQYF. Supplemented by reference TRBV5-4 and TRBJ2-7, the full variable domain reads ETGVTQSPTHLIKTRGQQVTLRCSSQSGHNTVSWYQQALGQGPQFIFQYYREEENGRGNFPPRFSGLQFPNYSSELNVNALELDDSALYLCASSERLAGGPGEQYFGPGTRLTVT.

The count of this clone is one. The chain has TRBV7-3 and TRBJ2-2; 7 nucleotides agree with TRBD2. The CDR3 is made up of 15 amino acids. CDR1 and CDR2 from the germline V gene are SGHTA and FQGTGA. The ends lost 6 bases at V and 6 bases at J; junction bases unmatched: 10. The DNA for the CDR3 is TGTGCCAGCAGTCGATCGAGCGGGACCCCCGGGGAGCTGTTTTTT. It specifies CASSRSSGTPGELFF.

This chain links TRBV30 with TRBJ2-5, with a tentative D call TRBD2 (5 bases). This CDR3 has 14 residues. Per germline, CDR1 GTSNPN and CDR2 SVGIG (reference sequence). Trimming removed 5 bases at V and 5 bases at J, with 18 bases between. CDR3 sequence: CAWQAGVLVETQYF. The CDR3 bases are TGTGCCTGGCAGGCCGGGGTGTTGGTGGAGACCCAGTACTTC.

This chain joins TRBV6-6 and TRBJ1-1, with no clear D. The CDR3 is made up of 14 amino acids. V was cut by 5 bases and J by 4 bases, with 14 bases left in between. CDR1 MNHNY and CDR2 SVGAGI come from the germline V gene (reference sequence). CDR3 bases: TGTGCCAGCAGTCTAAATACGGAGGGCACTGAAGCTTTCTTT. Amino acid sequence: CASSLNTEGTEAFF.

This rearrangement joins TRBV6-5 to TRBJ2-1; 9 nucleotides line up with TRBD2. This CDR3 is 16 amino acids long. V shed 4 bases, J shed 4 bases, and the junction held 8 bases outside the gene matches. Germline lookup yields CDR1 MNHEY and CDR2 SVGAGI. For the CDR3, the DNA is TGTGCCAGCAGTTCGGCGGCGGGAGGGCCGTACAATGAGCAGTTCTTC. It encodes CASSSAAGGPYNEQFF.

The CDR3: CATSRDSRLQYPQETQYF. The CDR3 DNA reads TGTGCCACCAGCAGAGATTCTCGCTTACAGTACCCACAAGAGACCCAGTACTTC. V is TRBV15 and J is TRBJ2-5; no definite D call. Between the trimmed V and J ends, which lost 0 bases and 2 bases, there was a span of 19 bases. Per the germline V gene, CDR1 is LNHNV and CDR2 is YYDKDF (reference sequence). CDR3 length: 18 amino acids.

The rearrangement joins TRBV28 to TRBJ2-7, with 9 positions matching TRBD1. CDR1 MDHEN and CDR2 SYDVKM come from the germline V gene. The CDR3 is 15 amino acids. V lost 10 bases, J lost 2 bases, and 12 bases stayed unmatched. This CDR3 reads CATSSVWDRAYEQYF. DNA of the CDR3: TGTGCCACCTCTTCGGTCTGGGACAGGGCCTACGAGCAGTACTTC.

Concerning this clone itself: At one of its ends the junction is not consistent with the germline gene, which may arise from a read error. The chain has TRBV19 and TRBJ2-7; TRBD2 might be the D (6 bases). Germline loops: CDR1 LNHDA, CDR2 SQIVND (reference sequence). The CDR3 totals 15 residues. The CDR3 nucleotides are TGTGCCAGTAGTATAGGCGGGACGGTATACTACGAGCTGTACTTC. Amino acids: CASSIGGTVYYELYF.

CDR3 nucleotides: TGTGCCAGCTCACGCCTTAGAGAACAGGGGGCGCGGACTGAAGCTTTCTTT. This translates into CASSRLREQGARTEAFF. The rearrangement uses TRBV18 and TRBJ1-1; 9 nucleotides match TRBD1. Looked up from germline, CDR1 is KGHSH and CDR2 is LQKENI. The length of the CDR3 is 17 residues. The ends lost 4 bases at V and 5 bases at J; junction bases unmatched: 14.

As to this clone: Other DNA variants within this sample encode the same CDR3. The CDR3 here is CASSLVSGPSYEQYF. In nucleotides, the CDR3 is TGCGCCAGCAGCTTGGTTAGCGGGCCATCCTACGAGCAGTACTTC. The chain employs TRBV5-1 and TRBJ2-7; 7 nucleotides match TRBD2. Looked up from germline, CDR1 is SGHRS and CDR2 is YFSETQ. The length of the CDR3 is 15 residues. V was pared by 0 bases and J by 1 base, with 4 bases of the junction left unmatched.

A note on this clone: The junction differs from germline at one of its ends, possibly a read error. V and J are TRBV5-6 and TRBJ2-2, with D perhaps assigned TRBD1 or TRBD2 (5 bases each). The CDR3 runs to 16 residues. Germline assignment: CDR1 SGHDT and CDR2 YYEEEE. For the CDR3, the DNA is TGTGCCAGCAGCTTGCCGGGACGTACGAAAACCGGGGAGCTGTTTTTT. It translates to CASSLPGRTKTGELFF. Using reference TRBV5-6 and TRBJ2-2 for the parts outside the CDR3, the full variable domain is DAGVTQSPTHLIKTRGQQVTLRCSPKSGHDTVSWYQQALGQGPQFIFQYYEEEERQRGNFPDRFSGHQFPNYSSELNVNALLLGDSALYLCASSLPGRTKTGELFFGEGSRLTVL.